The present T cell receptor beta chain was sequenced within a study of molecular identifiers for immune sequencing clone quantification. Study as a whole: Naive CD8 RNA (about 19,000 or 110,000 cells) was divided into five aliquots, with four sequenced. Overall study findings and caveats: Sizes of highly expanded clones could be underestimated through identical TCRs sharing a barcode.

Previously described methods and listed TCR primers produced bulk TCR libraries. Each CDR3 protein is one row after TCRdb ran MiXCR on the PCR reads. The table has approximately 670,000 distinct CDR3 sequences, just under 20% seen once. A CD8+CD4-CCR7+CD45RA+ gate was used to sort naive CD8 T cells. This clonotype was counted at least ten times. Its target is not known. Trimming took off 4 bases at V and 0 bases at J, with 13 bases between the two ends. Germline-derived CDR1 and CDR2 are SEHNR and FQNEAQ (reference sequence). CDR3 length: 15 amino acids. The sequencing input was naive CD8+ T cells from blood, with Jurkat cell RNA spiked in. Indicated subset: FACS-sorted CD8+CD4-CCR7+CD45RA+ naive T cells. V usage is TRBV7-9 and J usage is TRBJ2-7; D uncertain. This TCR derives from a human donor in good health. Some libraries in this study had Jurkat cell RNA spiked in. CDR3 DNA: TGTGCCAGCAGCTACGACGGTAGATACTCCTACGAGCAGTACTTC. Translated: CASSYDGRYSYEQYF.